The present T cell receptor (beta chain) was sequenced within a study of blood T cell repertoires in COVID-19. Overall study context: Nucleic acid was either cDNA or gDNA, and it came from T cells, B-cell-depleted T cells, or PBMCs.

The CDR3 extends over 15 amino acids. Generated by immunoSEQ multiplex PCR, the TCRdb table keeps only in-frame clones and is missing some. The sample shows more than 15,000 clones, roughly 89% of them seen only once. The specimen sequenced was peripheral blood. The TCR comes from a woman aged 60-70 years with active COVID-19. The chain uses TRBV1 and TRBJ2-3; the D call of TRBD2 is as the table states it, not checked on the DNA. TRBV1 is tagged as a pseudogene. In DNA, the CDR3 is TGCACCAGCAGCCAAGTTAGCGGGGGGGTGGTATCGCAGTATTTT. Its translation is CTSSQVSGGVVSQYF.